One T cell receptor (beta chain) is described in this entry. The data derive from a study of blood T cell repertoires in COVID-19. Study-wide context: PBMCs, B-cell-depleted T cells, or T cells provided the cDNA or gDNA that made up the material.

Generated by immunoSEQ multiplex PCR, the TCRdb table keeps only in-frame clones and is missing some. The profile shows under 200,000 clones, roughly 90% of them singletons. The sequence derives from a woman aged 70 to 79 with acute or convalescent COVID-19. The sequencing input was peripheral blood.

The CDR3 sequence is CASSLSGGGGETQYF. The CDR3, as DNA: TGCGCCAGCAGCTTGTCGGGCGGGGGAGGTGAGACCCAGTACTTC. The chain links TRBV5-1 to TRBJ2-5; TRBD2 aligns across 7 bases. Per the germline V gene, CDR1 is SGHRS and CDR2 is YFSETQ. This CDR3 comprises 15 residues. V was clipped by 1 base and J by 5 bases; unmatched bases: 8.